Only a few counts were recorded for the clone carrying this T cell receptor (beta chain). Its antigen is unknown. This record comes from a study of CD8+ T cells in alopecia areata. On the study more broadly: Tofacitinib was taken orally by treated patients, and the dose was 5 to 10 mg twice daily. General observations from the study: Higher clonality and more expanded CD8+ clones appeared in lesional than normal scalp.

Alopecia areata patients provided lesional scalp punch biopsies and peripheral blood. The authors sorted CD4+ and CD8+ T cells from PBMCs. V was pared by 4 bases and J by 3 bases, with 7 bases between. In germline, CDR1 is GTSNPN, CDR2 SVGIG (reference sequence). The CDR3 sequence is 12 residues long. Extracted RNA was reverse transcribed, and the resulting cDNA served as sequencing template. TCRdb's table, derived via immunoSEQ multiplex PCR, lists solely in-frame clones and lacks some. The sample gives 150,000 or so clones, approximately 50% of which show up once; 6% to 7% is in the top ten. The TCR sequence derives from a human donor with alopecia areata. The source material was CD4+ T cells sorted from blood. V gene TRBV30 combines with J gene TRBJ2-1, with unresolved D. CDR3 sequence reads: CAWTGYYNEQFF. Here the CDR3 DNA reads TGTGCCTGGACTGGGTACTACAATGAGCAGTTCTTC.